The 5 T cell receptor beta chains presented below share a single source sample, sequenced in a study of shared clonotypes between healthy human individuals. Clones were read by immunoSEQ multiplex PCR, and TCRdb kept only the in-frame ones, dropping some. The sample has roughly 530,000 clones, 95% to 97% seen once; the top ten hold 0.06%. Sequenced: naive CD4+ T cells sorted from blood. Subset described: CD45RA+ positively selected. Source of these receptors: a woman aged 30 to 39 in good health.

The gene calls are TRBV27 and TRBJ2-3; perhaps D is TRBD1 or TRBD2 (6 bases each). Germline values: CDR1 MNHEY, CDR2 SMNVEV (reference sequence). V was cut by 6 bases and J by 0 bases, with 16 bases left in between. This CDR3 comprises 16 residues. As DNA, the CDR3 is TGTGCCAGCAGGACCCTACAGGGACTTAGCACAGATACGCAGTATTTT. Translating gives CASRTLQGLSTDTQYF.

The chain links TRBV7-9 to TRBJ1-5; TRBD1 aligns across 10 bases. Germline trimming cut 5 bases from V and 1 base from J; bases unmatched to any gene: 5. Germline CDR1 is SEHNR and CDR2 is FQNEAQ (reference sequence). The CDR3 runs to 16 residues. This chain's CDR3 is CASSPPGQGSNQPQHF. CDR3 DNA sequence: TGTGCCAGCAGCCCCCCGGGACAGGGGAGCAATCAGCCCCAGCATTTT.

Concerning this clone itself: The junction does not match germline at one end; this may be a read error. The J gene is TRBJ2-7, the V gene TRBV5-4, with TRBD1 identical over 8 bases. The CDR3 contains 16 residues. Germline CDR1 and CDR2: SGHNT and YYREEE (reference sequence). CDR3 in amino acids: CASSQGAGTGAYEQYF. The CDR3 coding sequence is TGCGCCAGCAGCCAAGGGGCGGGGACAGGAGCCTACGAGCAGTACTTC.

This chain joins TRBV28 and TRBJ1-1; 9 bases map to TRBD1. Losses at the gene ends were 2 bases for V and 5 bases for J; bases not matched to a gene: 9. Germline CDR1 and CDR2: MDHEN and SYDVKM. The CDR3 length is 16 residues. The CDR3 DNA reads TGTGCCAGCAGTTTACCCACAGGGGGCTGGGGGACTGAAGCTTTCTTT. Protein: CASSLPTGGWGTEAFF.

The CDR3 loop reads CASSSPGLVSRNEQFF. CDR3 in DNA: TGTGCCAGCAGCTCACCGGGACTAGTGTCTCGCAATGAGCAGTTCTTC. The chain recombines TRBV28 with TRBJ2-1, with 8 positions matching TRBD2. This CDR3 is built from 16 residues. The V and J ends lost 6 bases and 6 bases, in that order; junction bases with no gene match: 13. Germline lookup yields CDR1 MDHEN and CDR2 SYDVKM. The whole variable domain, remainder taken from reference TRBV28 and TRBJ2-1, is DVKVTQSSRYLVKRTGEKVFLECVQDMDHENMFWYRQDPGLGLRLIYFSYDVKMKEKGDIPEGYSVSREKKERFSLILESASTNQTSMYLCASSSPGLVSRNEQFFGPGTRLTVL.